The 9 T cell receptor beta chains listed next were all sequenced from one sample in a study of response to subunit inactivated influenza vaccine. TCRdb used MiXCR to reprocess the RT-PCR reads, holding one entry per CDR3 protein. The sample contains about half a million distinct CDR3 sequences, roughly 11% of which appear only once. The source was PBMCs from blood, collected 40 to 50 days after vaccination. All receptors derive from a man in his fifties who received an inactivated influenza vaccine.

This clonotype was seen ten or more times. V and J are TRBV12-3 or TRBV12-4 and TRBJ1-2; D gene ambiguous. V gave up 7 bases and J gave up 5 bases, with 23 bases separating them. The CDR3 totals 16 residues. The CDR3 sequence: CASTELPVESRYGYTF. The CDR3 DNA follows: TGTGCCAGCACCGAATTACCCGTCGAGTCTCGGTATGGCTACACCTTC.

This chain connects TRBV28 to TRBJ2-6, with 8 bases that match TRBD1. Losses at the gene ends were 6 bases for V and 2 bases for J; bases not matched to a gene: 9. The CDR3 loop spans 17 amino acids. Per the germline V gene, CDR1 is MDHEN and CDR2 is SYDVKM. CDR3 coding DNA: TGTGCCAGCAGCCCCGGGACAGGTGTGACTGGGGCCAACGTCCTGACTTTC. It codes for CASSPGTGVTGANVLTF.

The genes are TRBV7-3 and TRBJ2-2, with 7 bases identical to TRBD1. Germline CDR1 SGHTA, CDR2 FQGTGA. The CDR3 totals 15 residues. Trimming cost V 2 bases and J 6 bases; bases outside gene matches: 6. The CDR3 reads CASSLGDRAAGELFF. The CDR3 region has the DNA TGTGCCAGCAGCTTAGGGGACAGAGCAGCCGGGGAGCTGTTTTTT. The whole variable domain, filled in from reference TRBV7-3 and TRBJ2-2, reads GAGVSQTPSNKVTEKGKYVELRCDPISGHTALYWYRQSLGQGPEFLIYFQGTGAADDSGLPNDRFFAVRPEGSVSTLKIQRTERGDSAVYLCASSLGDRAAGELFFGEGSRLTVL.

This clonotype occurred a few times. The chain couples TRBV12-3 or TRBV12-4 to TRBJ2-2; possible D gene TRBD2, 6 bases. V lost 3 bases, J lost 2 bases, and 16 bases lay in between. CDR3 length equals 17 residues. CDR3 nucleotides: TGTGCCAGCAGTTTTTTTGGGGGACTCGACAACACCGGGGAGCTGTTTTTT. Translated, it gives CASSFFGGLDNTGELFF.

V gene TRBV28 combines with J gene TRBJ1-1; no definite D call. The CDR3 spans 16 residues. Trimming cost V 6 bases and J 0 bases, with 17 bases left between them. Per germline, CDR1 MDHEN and CDR2 SYDVKM. The CDR3, as DNA: TGTGCCAGCAGGCTCGCGGGGAGACCCTTGAACACTGAAGCTTTCTTT. Translated: CASRLAGRPLNTEAFF. Full variable domain (remainder filled in from reference TRBV28 and TRBJ1-1): DVKVTQSSRYLVKRTGEKVFLECVQDMDHENMFWYRQDPGLGLRLIYFSYDVKMKEKGDIPEGYSVSREKKERFSLILESASTNQTSMYLCASRLAGRPLNTEAFFGQGTRLTVV.

CDR3 protein: CASNTDRGTEAFF. The CDR3 DNA reads TGTGCCAGCAATACCGACAGGGGCACTGAAGCTTTCTTT. The chain has TRBV12-3 or TRBV12-4 and TRBJ1-1, with 8 bases aligning to TRBD1. The CDR3 length is 13 residues. V lost 7 bases, J lost 4 bases, and 5 bases stayed unmatched.

This clonotype was counted between two and nine times. The rearrangement uses TRBV27 and TRBJ1-6, with D perhaps matching TRBD1 (6 bases). V was pared by 5 bases and J by 8 bases, with 19 bases between. This CDR3 has 16 residues. CDR1 is MNHEY and CDR2 is SMNVEV in the germline V gene (reference sequence). CDR3: CASSPGTPMQDSPLHF. The CDR3 DNA reads as TGTGCCAGCAGTCCCGGGACACCGATGCAAGATTCACCCCTCCACTTT.

This clonotype was recorded many times. The chain recombines TRBV12-3 or TRBV12-4 with TRBJ2-3, with D unresolved. With 2 bases removed from V and 0 bases from J, the gap between germline ends came to 9 bases. There are 15 residues in the CDR3. CDR3 in amino acids: CASSLFERSTDTQYF. In nucleotides, the CDR3 is TGTGCCAGCAGTTTATTTGAAAGGAGCACAGATACGCAGTATTTT.

V gene TRBV5-1 combines with J gene TRBJ2-3, with a possible D match to TRBD2 (6 bases). Per the germline V gene, CDR1 is SGHRS and CDR2 is YFSETQ. This CDR3 is built from 14 residues. V lost 0 bases and J lost 4, with 9 bases in between. The CDR3 DNA follows: TGCGCCAGCAGCTTGGGACTAGATGCAGATACGCAGTATTTT. As protein: CASSLGLDADTQYF. Together with reference TRBV5-1 and TRBJ2-3, the CDR3 gives the full variable domain: KAGVTQTPRYLIKTRGQQVTLSCSPISGHRSVSWYQQTPGQGLQFLFEYFSETQRNKGNFPGRFSGRQFSNSRSEMNVSTLELGDSALYLCASSLGLDADTQYFGPGTRLTVL.